This passage covers 32 T cell receptor beta chains from one sample sequenced in a study of a mutant IDH1 vaccine in newly diagnosed glioma. The protocol was immunoSEQ multiplex PCR, while the TCRdb copy is restricted to in-frame clones and leaves out a portion. The sample carries around 26,000 clones, roughly 80% recorded once. Their specific antigens are unknown. Time point of the sample: week 23, last vaccination. The vaccine gave 300 ug of a 20-mer mutant IDH1 peptide subcutaneously per dose. The sequences come from PBMCs, collected from a glioma patient whose treatment included an IDH1 peptide vaccine. Receptor source: a woman in her twenties or thirties with glioma.

The chain links TRBV5-1 to TRBJ2-3; TRBD1 is a possible D gene (5 bases). The CDR3 is 14 amino acids. The germline V gene has CDR1 SGHRS and CDR2 YFSETQ. V dropped 0 bases and J dropped 3 bases, with 8 bases sitting between them. The CDR3: CASSLARVTDTQYF. The CDR3 DNA reads TGCGCCAGCAGCTTGGCCAGGGTGACAGATACGCAGTATTTT. Drawing the rest from reference TRBV5-1 and TRBJ2-3, the complete variable domain is KAGVTQTPRYLIKTRGQQVTLSCSPISGHRSVSWYQQTPGQGLQFLFEYFSETQRNKGNFPGRFSGRQFSNSRSEMNVSTLELGDSALYLCASSLARVTDTQYFGPGTRLTVL.

This chain joins TRBV27 and TRBJ2-1, with D perhaps being TRBD1 or TRBD2 (5 bases each). This CDR3 contains 15 residues. V lost 5 bases to trimming and J lost 8 bases, with 19 bases between them. Per germline, CDR1 MNHEY and CDR2 SMNVEV (reference sequence). The CDR3 here is CASSPLLVGTYEQFF. The CDR3 DNA reads TGTGCCAGCAGTCCGCTCCTCGTGGGGACCTATGAGCAGTTCTTC.

This chain uses TRBV7-2 with TRBJ2-2, with 10 bases lining up with TRBD2. Losses at the gene ends were 7 bases for V and 4 bases for J; bases not matched to a gene: 6. The CDR3 contains 15 residues. The germline V gene encodes CDR1 SGHTA and CDR2 FQGNSA. DNA for the CDR3: TGTGCCAGCAAGACCGAGCGGGGGGGCACCGGGGAGCTGTTTTTT. Translating gives CASKTERGGTGELFF.

The sample holds one count of this clone. This chain joins TRBV12-5 and TRBJ1-1; TRBD1 might be the D (5 bases). CDR1 is LGHNT and CDR2 is FRNRAP in the germline V gene. There are 15 residues in the CDR3. Trimming pared 1 base from V and 7 bases from J, leaving 16 bases between. CDR3 residues: CASGLAITRDGEAFF. DNA of the CDR3: TGTGCTAGTGGTTTGGCCATCACCAGGGATGGTGAAGCTTTCTTT.

The CDR3 bases are TGTGCCAGCACCCTAAGGGGGCTCCCCGGTTACGAGCAGTACTTC. Protein product: CASTLRGLPGYEQYF. The chain is built from TRBV6-5 and TRBJ2-7, with 7 bases that match TRBD1. V trimming: 7 bases; J trimming: 4 bases; junction bases outside the gene matches: 13. Germline V gene lookup returns CDR1 MNHEY and CDR2 SVGAGI. The CDR3 is 15 residues long.

The V call is TRBV5-6, the J call TRBJ1-2; D perhaps matches TRBD1 (5 bases). The V and J ends lost 3 bases and 8 bases respectively, with 11 bases between them. The CDR3 has 12 amino acids. CDR1 and CDR2 (germline): SGHDT, YYEEEE. The CDR3 DNA reads as TGTGCCAGCAGCTCCCCAGGGTGGGGCTACACCTTC. Translating it yields CASSSPGWGYTF.

The rearrangement uses TRBV9 and TRBJ2-3; no definite D call. Trimming cost V 0 bases and J 3 bases, with 8 bases left between them. Germline CDR1 is SGDLS and CDR2 is YYNGEE. CDR3 size: 14 residues. CDR3: CASSVARVTDTQYF. The DNA for the CDR3 is TGTGCCAGCAGCGTAGCACGTGTTACAGATACGCAGTATTTT.

The chain is built from TRBV30 and TRBJ2-3; D may be TRBD1 (5 bases). The V end was cut by 3 bases, the J end by 2 bases, with 15 bases between. The CDR3 covers 15 residues. Per the germline V gene, CDR1 is GTSNPN and CDR2 is SVGIG (reference sequence). The DNA of the CDR3 is TGTGCCTGGAGCTTACAGGCAACCCCCACAGATACGCAGTATTTT. Protein sequence: CAWSLQATPTDTQYF.

The genes are TRBV19 and TRBJ2-6; D may be TRBD1 (6 bases). Trimming removed 4 bases from V and 0 bases from J, with 10 bases in between. Germline CDR1 and CDR2: LNHDA and SQIVND (reference sequence). The CDR3 spans 16 residues. The CDR3 loop is CASSKKTGSGANVLTF. CDR3 DNA: TGTGCCAGTAGTAAAAAGACAGGCTCTGGGGCCAACGTCCTGACTTTC.

The chain recombines TRBV30 with TRBJ1-5; 7 bases match TRBD1. This CDR3 is built from 17 residues. Unmatched junction bases numbered 11, after V lost 3 bases and J lost 0 bases. Germline lookup yields CDR1 GTSNPN and CDR2 SVGIG (reference sequence). The CDR3 DNA sequence: TGTGCCTGGAGACCACAGGGGATACCTAATAGCAATCAGCCCCAGCATTTT. Translated, it gives CAWRPQGIPNSNQPQHF. Together with reference TRBV30 and TRBJ1-5, the CDR3 gives the full variable domain: SQTIHQWPATLVQPVGSPLSLECTVEGTSNPNLYWYRQAAGRGLQLLFYSVGIGQISSEVPQNLSASRPQDRQFILSSKKLLLSDSGFYLCAWRPQGIPNSNQPQHFGDGTRLSIL.

The gene calls are TRBV29-1 and TRBJ1-2; 10 nucleotides line up with TRBD1. Trimming cost V 6 bases and J 8 bases; bases outside gene matches: 3. The CDR3 loop spans 11 amino acids. Per germline, CDR1 SQVTM and CDR2 ANQGSEA. The CDR3 sequence is CSVGQGEGYTF. CDR3 coding DNA: TGCAGCGTCGGACAGGGGGAGGGCTACACCTTC.

V usage is TRBV7-2 and J usage is TRBJ1-2, with 7 bases identical to TRBD1. Germline values: CDR1 SGHTA, CDR2 FQGNSA. V trimming: 1 base; J trimming: 8 bases; junction bases outside the gene matches: 7. This CDR3 has 14 residues. The CDR3 loop reads CASSLGRDRGGYTF. The CDR3 region has the DNA TGTGCCAGCAGCTTAGGCCGGGACAGAGGAGGCTACACCTTC.

V is TRBV2 and J is TRBJ1-4, with TRBD1 identical over 8 bases. Trimming cost V 8 bases and J 4 bases; bases outside gene matches: 9. The V gene's germline CDR1 is SNHLY and CDR2 FYNNEI. CDR3 length: 15 residues. The CDR3 protein is CASLRQGAGNEKLFF. CDR3 in DNA: TGTGCCAGCTTGAGGCAGGGGGCTGGTAATGAAAAACTGTTTTTT.

This clone has only a few counts. CDR3 residues: CASTHSSGANVLTF. CDR3 nucleotide sequence: TGTGCCAGCACCCACAGCTCTGGGGCCAACGTCCTGACTTTC. The rearrangement links TRBV6-5 to TRBJ2-6; D is unresolved. Trimming stripped 7 bases from V and 0 bases from J, with 7 bases between. Germline V lookup: CDR1 MNHEY, CDR2 SVGAGI. CDR3 length equals 14 residues.

This clone was recorded once. This chain joins TRBV19 and TRBJ1-2; the D is unclear. The CDR3 length is 12 residues. Germline CDR1 is LNHDA and CDR2 is SQIVND (reference sequence). V gave up 3 bases and J gave up 3 bases, with 5 bases separating them. The CDR3 nucleotides read TGTGCCAGTAGTATCGCAGACTATGGCTACACCTTC. Its protein is CASSIADYGYTF.

This sequence joins TRBV6-5 and TRBJ2-5; D gene uncertain. Germline V gene lookup returns CDR1 MNHEY and CDR2 SVGAGI. CDR3 length equals 12 residues. V gave up 5 bases and J gave up 4 bases, with 8 bases separating them. DNA of the CDR3: TGTGCCAGCAGTCACCTTGGAGAGACCCAGTACTTC. Its protein product is CASSHLGETQYF.

The chain carries TRBV7-9 and TRBJ1-6; D possibly corresponds to TRBD1 (5 bases). Trimming left V 1 base short and J 8 bases short, with 18 bases between. From germline, CDR1 is SEHNR and CDR2 FQNEAQ (reference sequence). The CDR3 spans 17 residues. CDR3 protein: CASSLGGRATDHSPLHF. CDR3 in DNA: TGTGCCAGCAGCTTAGGGGGCAGGGCGACTGATCATTCACCCCTCCACTTT.

The table lists this clone with a count of one. The genes are TRBV4-3 and TRBJ2-3; possible D gene TRBD1, 5 bases. Germline assignment: CDR1 LGHNA and CDR2 YSLEER. V lost 1 base and J 3 bases, leaving 11 bases between the germline ends. CDR3 length: 15 amino acids. CDR3 sequence: CASSQGGQGTDTQYF. The CDR3 nucleotides read TGCGCCAGCAGCCAAGGGGGTCAGGGAACAGATACGCAGTATTTT.

The chain recombines TRBV5-4 with TRBJ2-2; 7 bases align to TRBD2. The CDR3 length is 15 residues. Germline-derived CDR1 and CDR2 are SGHNT and YYREEE (reference sequence). V lost 3 bases and J lost 6; bases outside the gene matches: 8. The CDR3 loop is CASSSLGRVAGELFF. The CDR3 DNA reads TGTGCCAGCAGCTCCCTGGGGAGGGTGGCCGGGGAGCTGTTTTTT.

The chain recombines TRBV5-4 with TRBJ2-6; 9 nucleotides agree with TRBD2. Germline V CDR1 and CDR2: SGHNT, YYREEE (reference sequence). This CDR3 region has 19 residues. V dropped 2 bases and J dropped 0; count of bases not matched to a gene: 9. CDR3 protein: CASSFGRGGARSGANVLTF. CDR3 DNA sequence: TGTGCCAGCAGCTTTGGGCGGGGGGGAGCCCGCTCTGGGGCCAACGTCCTGACTTTC.

A few counts support this clone. J is TRBJ1-1 and V is TRBV6-5, with 7 bases that match TRBD1. Germline V gene data show CDR1 as MNHEY and CDR2 as SVGAGI. The CDR3 sequence is 14 residues long. J was trimmed by 4 bases and V by 6 bases; bases with no gene match: 8. The CDR3 spells CASRRGRFSTEAFF. The CDR3 DNA reads as TGTGCCAGCAGGAGGGGGCGTTTTAGCACTGAAGCTTTCTTT.

This clone was seen once. V usage is TRBV10-3 and J usage is TRBJ1-1; maybe TRBD1 (6 bases). Trimming removed 10 bases at V and 4 bases at J, with 13 bases between. Looked up from germline, CDR1 is ENHRY and CDR2 is SYGVKD. This CDR3 is 12 amino acids long. DNA of the CDR3: TGTGCCACCCAGGGGACCGGCACTGAAGCTTTCTTT. Protein: CATQGTGTEAFF.

The chain links TRBV4-1 to TRBJ1-5; D not resolved. Germline values: CDR1 MGHRA, CDR2 YSYEKL. CDR3 length: 13 amino acids. The germline V and J ends were trimmed by 0 bases and 7 bases, with 7 bases remaining between them. For the CDR3, the DNA is TGCGCCAGCAGCCAAGAACCCCTCCAGCCCCAGCATTTT. Its protein product is CASSQEPLQPQHF.

A few counts support this clone. The CDR3 protein is CASSPGISTDTQYF. The CDR3, as DNA: TGTGCCAGCAGCCCTGGGATTAGCACAGATACGCAGTATTTT. The chain has TRBV7-9 and TRBJ2-3; D remains ambiguous. Trimming pared 5 bases from V and 0 bases from J, leaving 9 bases between. Germline values: CDR1 SEHNR, CDR2 FQNEAQ (reference sequence). This CDR3 contains 14 residues.

The chain couples TRBV4-3 to TRBJ2-1, with unresolved D. Trimming cost V 0 bases and J 9 bases, with 9 bases left between them. The CDR3 has 13 residues. Germline assignment: CDR1 LGHNA and CDR2 YSLEER. This CDR3 is CASSQDNVGEQFF. Here the CDR3 DNA reads TGCGCCAGCAGCCAAGATAACGTCGGTGAGCAGTTCTTC.

This chain uses TRBV25-1 with TRBJ2-7; TRBD1 matches 9 bases. The CDR3 sequence is 16 residues long. The J segment lost 2 bases and the V segment lost 0 bases, leaving 5 bases of the junction unmatched. Per the germline V gene, CDR1 is MGHDK and CDR2 is SYGVNS. CDR3 protein: CASSEYGTGWAYEQYF. As DNA, the CDR3 is TGTGCCAGCAGTGAATACGGGACAGGGTGGGCCTACGAGCAGTACTTC.

The chain combines TRBV6-1 with TRBJ2-2; D might be TRBD1 or TRBD2, each matching 5 bases. V was trimmed by 6 bases and J by 7 bases, leaving 12 bases between them. The CDR3 has 13 amino acids. CDR1 MNHNS and CDR2 SASEGT come from the germline V gene. In nucleotides, the CDR3 is TGTGCCAGCAGCGTCGAGGGGAGCGGGGAGCTGTTTTTT. It specifies CASSVEGSGELFF.

V and J are TRBV6-5 and TRBJ1-1; 10 bases are a match to TRBD1. Germline trimming cut 6 bases from V and 12 bases from J; bases unmatched to any gene: 13. CDR3 size: 14 residues. Germline V lookup: CDR1 MNHEY, CDR2 SVGAGI. The CDR3 is CASRDRDRGAGSFF. Here the CDR3 DNA reads TGTGCCAGCAGGGACCGGGACAGGGGCGCAGGGTCTTTCTTT.

This clone was observed once. The V and J genes are TRBV4-1 and TRBJ2-1, with D perhaps TRBD2 (5 bases). V was shortened by 4 bases and J by 5 bases, with 15 bases between the two germline ends. The CDR3 loop spans 15 amino acids. Germline CDR1 and CDR2: MGHRA and YSYEKL. The CDR3 is CASSPGGGRNNEQFF. The CDR3 region has the DNA TGCGCCAGCAGCCCTGGTGGCGGGCGAAACAATGAGCAGTTCTTC.

The V call is TRBV7-6, the J call TRBJ1-1, with 8 bases lining up with TRBD1. The CDR3 loop spans 15 amino acids. V was pared by 5 bases and J by 5 bases, with 10 bases of the junction left unmatched. The germline V gene encodes CDR1 SGHVS and CDR2 FNYEAQ. The DNA for the CDR3 is TGTGCCAGCAGCCTTGGACAGGGCGGGCGGACTGAAGCTTTCTTT. It codes for CASSLGQGGRTEAFF.

This clone was seen a few times. The rearrangement joins TRBV9 to TRBJ2-7; D ambiguous. This CDR3 has 14 amino acids. Trimming cost V 2 bases and J 3 bases, with 12 bases left between them. Germline V gene sequence: CDR1 SGDLS, CDR2 YYNGEE. The CDR3 protein is CASSVTGSGYEQYF. In nucleotides, the CDR3 is TGTGCCAGCAGCGTCACCGGGTCTGGCTACGAGCAGTACTTC.

The chain links TRBV6-1 to TRBJ1-5; possible D gene TRBD1, 5 bases. In germline, CDR1 is MNHNS, CDR2 SASEGT. Trimming removed 2 bases from V and 7 bases from J, with 12 bases in between. This CDR3 has 14 amino acids. The CDR3 DNA sequence: TGTGCCAGCAGTGAAAGAGGACGGGGCCAGCCCCAGCATTTT. Encoded protein: CASSERGRGQPQHF.